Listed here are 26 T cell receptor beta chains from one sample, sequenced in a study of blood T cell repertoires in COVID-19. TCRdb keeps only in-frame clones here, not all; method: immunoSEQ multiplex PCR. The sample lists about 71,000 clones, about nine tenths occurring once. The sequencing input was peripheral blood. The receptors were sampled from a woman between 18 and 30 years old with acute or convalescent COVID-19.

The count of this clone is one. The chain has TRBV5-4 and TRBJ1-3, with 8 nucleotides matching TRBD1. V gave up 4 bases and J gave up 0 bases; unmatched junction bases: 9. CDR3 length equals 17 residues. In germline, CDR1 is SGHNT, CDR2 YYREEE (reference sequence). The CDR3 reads CASSDPGQGLSGNTIYF. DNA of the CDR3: TGTGCCAGCAGCGATCCTGGACAGGGCCTCTCTGGAAACACCATATATTTT.

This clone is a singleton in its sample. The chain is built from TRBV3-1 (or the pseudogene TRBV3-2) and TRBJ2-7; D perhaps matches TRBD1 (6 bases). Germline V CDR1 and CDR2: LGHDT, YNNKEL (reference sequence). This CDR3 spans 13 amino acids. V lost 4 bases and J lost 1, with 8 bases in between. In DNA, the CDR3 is TGTGCCAGCAGCCCCGGACAGTCCTACGAGCAGTACTTC. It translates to CASSPGQSYEQYF.

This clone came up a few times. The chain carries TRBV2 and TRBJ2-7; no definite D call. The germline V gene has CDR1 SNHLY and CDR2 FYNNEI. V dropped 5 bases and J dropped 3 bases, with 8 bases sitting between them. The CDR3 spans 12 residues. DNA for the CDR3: TGTGCCAGCAGTTTACAAGACTACGAGCAGTACTTC. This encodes CASSLQDYEQYF.

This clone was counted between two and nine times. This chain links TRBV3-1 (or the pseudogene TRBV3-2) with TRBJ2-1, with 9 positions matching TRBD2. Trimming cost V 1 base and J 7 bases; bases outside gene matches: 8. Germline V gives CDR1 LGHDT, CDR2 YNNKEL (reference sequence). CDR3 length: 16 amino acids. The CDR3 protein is CASSQVFAGGPNEQFF. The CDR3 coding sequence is TGTGCCAGCAGCCAAGTTTTCGCGGGAGGGCCAAATGAGCAGTTCTTC.

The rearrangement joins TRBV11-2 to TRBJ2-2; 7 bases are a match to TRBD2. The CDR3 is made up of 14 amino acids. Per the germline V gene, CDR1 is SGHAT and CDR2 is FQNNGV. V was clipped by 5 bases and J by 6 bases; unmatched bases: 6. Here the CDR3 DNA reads TGTGCCAGCAGCCCTACAGCGGGGTCCGGGGAGCTGTTTTTT. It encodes CASSPTAGSGELFF.

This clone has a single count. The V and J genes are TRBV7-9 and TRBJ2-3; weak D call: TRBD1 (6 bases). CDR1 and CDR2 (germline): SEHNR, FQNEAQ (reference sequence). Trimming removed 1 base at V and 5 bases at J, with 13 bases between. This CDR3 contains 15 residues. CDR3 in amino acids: CASSLGGGGGDTQYF. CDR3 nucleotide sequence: TGTGCCAGCAGCTTAGGAGGTGGGGGCGGAGATACGCAGTATTTT.

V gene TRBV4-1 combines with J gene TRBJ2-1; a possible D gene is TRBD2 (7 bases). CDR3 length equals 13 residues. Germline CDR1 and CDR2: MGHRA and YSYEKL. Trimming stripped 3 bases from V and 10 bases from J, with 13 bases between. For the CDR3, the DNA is TGCGCCAGCAGCCAGTGGGAGGGGGAAGAGCAGTTCTTC. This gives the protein CASSQWEGEEQFF.

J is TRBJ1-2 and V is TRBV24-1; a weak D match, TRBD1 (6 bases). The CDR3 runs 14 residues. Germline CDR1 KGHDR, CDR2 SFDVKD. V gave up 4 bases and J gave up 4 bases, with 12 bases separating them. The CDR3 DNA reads TGTGCCACCAGTGACCCAGGGGTTAGCTATGGCTACACCTTC. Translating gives CATSDPGVSYGYTF.

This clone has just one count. For the CDR3, the DNA is TGTGCCAGCAGCCAAGAATCTAGCGGGGCCTCCTACGAGCAGTACTTC. Translation: CASSQESSGASYEQYF. The chain couples TRBV3-1 (or the pseudogene TRBV3-2) to TRBJ2-7; 9 bases line up with TRBD2. CDR3 length: 16 residues. Losses at the gene ends were 0 bases for V and 0 bases for J; bases not matched to a gene: 3. Per the germline V gene, CDR1 is LGHDT and CDR2 is YNNKEL (reference sequence).

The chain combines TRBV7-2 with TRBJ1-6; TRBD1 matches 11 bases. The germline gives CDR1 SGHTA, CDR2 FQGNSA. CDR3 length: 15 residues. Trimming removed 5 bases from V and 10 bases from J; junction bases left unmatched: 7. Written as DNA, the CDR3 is TGTGCCAGCAGCCCGGGACAGGGGGGACGCTCACCCCTCCACTTT. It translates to CASSPGQGGRSPLHF. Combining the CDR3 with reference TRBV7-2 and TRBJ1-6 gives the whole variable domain GAGVSQSPSNKVTEKGKDVELRCDPISGHTALYWYRQSLGQGLEFLIYFQGNSAPDKSGLPSDRFSAERTGGSVSTLTIQRTQQEDSAVYLCASSPGQGGRSPLHFGNGTRLTVT.

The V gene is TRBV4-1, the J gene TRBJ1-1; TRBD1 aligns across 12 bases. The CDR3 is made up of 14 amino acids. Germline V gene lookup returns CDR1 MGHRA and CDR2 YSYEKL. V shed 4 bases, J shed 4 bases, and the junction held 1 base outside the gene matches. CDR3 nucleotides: TGCGCCAGCAGCCCGGGACAGGGGGCCACTGAAGCTTTCTTT. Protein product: CASSPGQGATEAFF.

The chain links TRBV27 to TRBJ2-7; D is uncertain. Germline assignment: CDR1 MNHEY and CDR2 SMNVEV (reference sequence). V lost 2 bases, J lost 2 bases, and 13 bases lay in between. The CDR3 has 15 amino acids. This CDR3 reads CASSLNSHTTYEQYF. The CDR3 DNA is TGTGCCAGCAGTTTAAACAGCCATACAACCTACGAGCAGTACTTC.

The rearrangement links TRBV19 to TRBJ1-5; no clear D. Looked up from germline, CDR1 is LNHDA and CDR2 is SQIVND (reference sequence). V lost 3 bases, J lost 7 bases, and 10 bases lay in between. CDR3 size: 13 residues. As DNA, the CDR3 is TGTGCCAGTAGTATGACAAGAGGGCAGCCCCAGCATTTT. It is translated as CASSMTRGQPQHF. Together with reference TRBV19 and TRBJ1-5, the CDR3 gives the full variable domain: DGGITQSPKYLFRKEGQNVTLSCEQNLNHDAMYWYRQDPGQGLRLIYYSQIVNDFQKGDIAEGYSVSREKKESFPLTVTSAQKNPTAFYLCASSMTRGQPQHFGDGTRLSIL.

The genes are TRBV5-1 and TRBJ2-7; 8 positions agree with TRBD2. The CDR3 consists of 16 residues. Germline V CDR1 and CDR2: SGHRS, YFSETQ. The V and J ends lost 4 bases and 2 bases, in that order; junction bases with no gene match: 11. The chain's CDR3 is CASSPGGVAATYEQYF. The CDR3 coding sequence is TGCGCCAGCAGCCCGGGGGGGGTAGCGGCGACCTACGAGCAGTACTTC.

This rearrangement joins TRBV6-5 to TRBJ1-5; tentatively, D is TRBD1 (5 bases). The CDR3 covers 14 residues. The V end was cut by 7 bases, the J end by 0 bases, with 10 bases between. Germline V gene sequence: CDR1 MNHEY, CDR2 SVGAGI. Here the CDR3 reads CASTPGNSNQPQHF. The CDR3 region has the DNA TGTGCCAGCACCCCAGGGAATAGCAATCAGCCCCAGCATTTT.

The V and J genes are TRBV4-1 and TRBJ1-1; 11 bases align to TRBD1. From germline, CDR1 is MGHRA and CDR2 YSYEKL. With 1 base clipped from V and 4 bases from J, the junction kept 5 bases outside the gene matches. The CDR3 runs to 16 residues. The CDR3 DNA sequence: TGCGCCAGCAGCCAAGTTTTGGGACAGGGGGGCACTGAAGCTTTCTTT. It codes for CASSQVLGQGGTEAFF.

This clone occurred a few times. The chain's CDR3 is CASSLAGDQPQHF. Here the CDR3 DNA reads TGCGCCAGCAGCTTGGCTGGAGATCAGCCCCAGCATTTT. The chain has TRBV5-1 and TRBJ1-5; no clear D gene. Germline CDR1 is SGHRS and CDR2 is YFSETQ. Trimming took 0 bases from V and 5 from J, leaving 6 bases between them. The CDR3 length is 13 residues.

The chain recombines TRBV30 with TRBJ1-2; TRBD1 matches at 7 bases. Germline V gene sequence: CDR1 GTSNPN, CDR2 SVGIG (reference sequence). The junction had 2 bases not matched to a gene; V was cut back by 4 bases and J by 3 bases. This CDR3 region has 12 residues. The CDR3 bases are TGTGCCTGGACAGGGGGGCACTATGGCTACACCTTC. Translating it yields CAWTGGHYGYTF.

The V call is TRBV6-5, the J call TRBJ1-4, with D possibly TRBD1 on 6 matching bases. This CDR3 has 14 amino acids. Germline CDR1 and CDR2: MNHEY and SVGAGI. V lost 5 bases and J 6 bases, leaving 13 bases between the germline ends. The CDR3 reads CASSRRGGDEKLFF. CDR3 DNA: TGTGCCAGCAGTAGACGGGGGGGCGATGAAAAACTGTTTTTT.

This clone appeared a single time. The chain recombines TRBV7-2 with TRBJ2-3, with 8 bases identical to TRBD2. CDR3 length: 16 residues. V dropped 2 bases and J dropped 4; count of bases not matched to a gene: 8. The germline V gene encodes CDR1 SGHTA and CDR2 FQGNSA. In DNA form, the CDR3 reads TGTGCCAGCAGCTTATCCCCCGGAGCGGGGGCAGATACGCAGTATTTT. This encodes CASSLSPGAGADTQYF.

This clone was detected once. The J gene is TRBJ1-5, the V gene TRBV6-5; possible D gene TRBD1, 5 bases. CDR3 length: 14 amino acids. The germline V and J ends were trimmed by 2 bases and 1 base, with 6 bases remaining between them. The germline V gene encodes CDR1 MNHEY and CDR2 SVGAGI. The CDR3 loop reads CASSYRGSNQPQHF. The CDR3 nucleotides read TGTGCCAGCAGTTACCGGGGGAGCAATCAGCCCCAGCATTTT.

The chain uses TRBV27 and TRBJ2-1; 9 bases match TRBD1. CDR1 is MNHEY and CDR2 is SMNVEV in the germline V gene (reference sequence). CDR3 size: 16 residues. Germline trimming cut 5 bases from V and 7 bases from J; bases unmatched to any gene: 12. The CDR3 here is CASSTTGGLGFNEQFF. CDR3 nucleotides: TGTGCCAGCAGTACTACAGGGGGCCTAGGGTTTAATGAGCAGTTCTTC.

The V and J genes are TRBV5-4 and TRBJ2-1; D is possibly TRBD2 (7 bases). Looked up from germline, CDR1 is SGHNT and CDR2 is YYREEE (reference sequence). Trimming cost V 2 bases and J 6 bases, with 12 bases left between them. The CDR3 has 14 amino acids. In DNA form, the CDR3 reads TGTGCCAGCAGCTTAAGGGGGGGCCCCAATGAGCAGTTCTTC. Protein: CASSLRGGPNEQFF.

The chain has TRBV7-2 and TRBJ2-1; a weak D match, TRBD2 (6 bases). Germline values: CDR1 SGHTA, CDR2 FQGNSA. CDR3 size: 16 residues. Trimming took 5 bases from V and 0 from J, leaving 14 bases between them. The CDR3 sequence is CASSRGSSGSYNEQFF. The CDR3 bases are TGTGCCAGCAGCCGGGGGTCTTCGGGCTCCTACAATGAGCAGTTCTTC.

The CDR3 bases are TGTGCCATCAGTGAGGCGGGGAGTAGCACTGAAGCTTTCTTT. Amino acid sequence: CAISEAGSSTEAFF. The chain recombines TRBV10-3 with TRBJ1-1; D not resolved. Germline CDR1 ENHRY, CDR2 SYGVKD. V gave up 2 bases and J gave up 4 bases, with 11 bases separating them. The CDR3 contains 14 residues.

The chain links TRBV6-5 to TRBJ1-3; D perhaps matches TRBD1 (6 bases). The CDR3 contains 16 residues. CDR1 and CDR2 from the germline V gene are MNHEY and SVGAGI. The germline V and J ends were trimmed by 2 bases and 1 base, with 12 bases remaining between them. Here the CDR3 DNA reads TGTGCCAGCAGTTACACGGCGACAGGTTCTGGAAACACCATATATTTT. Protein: CASSYTATGSGNTIYF.